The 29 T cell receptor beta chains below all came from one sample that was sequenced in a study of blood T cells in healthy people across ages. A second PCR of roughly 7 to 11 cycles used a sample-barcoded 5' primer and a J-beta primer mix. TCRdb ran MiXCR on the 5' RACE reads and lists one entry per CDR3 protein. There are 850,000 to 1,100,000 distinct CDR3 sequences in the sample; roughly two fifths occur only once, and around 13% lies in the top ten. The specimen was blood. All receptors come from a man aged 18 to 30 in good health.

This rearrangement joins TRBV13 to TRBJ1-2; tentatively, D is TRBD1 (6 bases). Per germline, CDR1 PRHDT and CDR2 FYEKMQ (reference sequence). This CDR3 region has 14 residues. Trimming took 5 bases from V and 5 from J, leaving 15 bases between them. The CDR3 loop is CASSHRDRGYGYTF. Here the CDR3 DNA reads TGTGCCAGCAGCCACAGGGACCGGGGGTATGGCTACACCTTC.

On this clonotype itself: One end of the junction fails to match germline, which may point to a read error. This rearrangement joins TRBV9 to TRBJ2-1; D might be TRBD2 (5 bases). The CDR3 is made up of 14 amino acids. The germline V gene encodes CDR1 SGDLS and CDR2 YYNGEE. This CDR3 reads CAGSGGDGYNEQFF. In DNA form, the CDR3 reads TGTGCCGGCAGCGGCGGAGACGGCTACAATGAGCAGTTCTTC.

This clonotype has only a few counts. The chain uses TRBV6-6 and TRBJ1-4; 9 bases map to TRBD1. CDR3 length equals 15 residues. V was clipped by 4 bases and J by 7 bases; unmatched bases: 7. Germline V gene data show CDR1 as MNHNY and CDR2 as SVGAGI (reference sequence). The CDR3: CASSWGQGKGEKLFF. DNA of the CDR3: TGTGCCAGCAGTTGGGGACAGGGAAAGGGTGAAAAACTGTTTTTT.

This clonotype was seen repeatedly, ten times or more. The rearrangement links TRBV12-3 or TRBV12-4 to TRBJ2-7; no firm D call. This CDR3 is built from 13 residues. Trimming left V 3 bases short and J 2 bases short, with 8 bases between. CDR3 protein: CASSFGLAYEQYF. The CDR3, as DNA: TGTGCCAGCAGTTTTGGGCTTGCCTACGAGCAGTACTTC.

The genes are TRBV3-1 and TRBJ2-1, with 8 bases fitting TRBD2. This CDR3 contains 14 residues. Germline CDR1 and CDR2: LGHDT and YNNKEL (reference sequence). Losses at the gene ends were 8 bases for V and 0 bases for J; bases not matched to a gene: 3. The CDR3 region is CASGGTSSYNEQFF. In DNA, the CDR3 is TGTGCCAGCGGAGGGACTAGCTCCTACAATGAGCAGTTCTTC.

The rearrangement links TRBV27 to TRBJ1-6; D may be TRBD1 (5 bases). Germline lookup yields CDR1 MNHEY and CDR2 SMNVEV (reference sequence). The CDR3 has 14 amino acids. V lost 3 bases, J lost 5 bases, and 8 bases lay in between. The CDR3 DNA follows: TGTGCCAGCAGTTTCGGGGCTCATAATTCACCCCTCCACTTT. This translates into CASSFGAHNSPLHF.

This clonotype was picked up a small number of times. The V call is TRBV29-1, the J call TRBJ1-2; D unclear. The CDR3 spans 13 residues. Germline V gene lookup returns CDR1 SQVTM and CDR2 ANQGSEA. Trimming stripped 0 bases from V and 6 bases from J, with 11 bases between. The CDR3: CSVEDLRRNGYTF. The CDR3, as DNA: TGCAGCGTTGAAGATCTTCGTCGAAATGGCTACACCTTC.

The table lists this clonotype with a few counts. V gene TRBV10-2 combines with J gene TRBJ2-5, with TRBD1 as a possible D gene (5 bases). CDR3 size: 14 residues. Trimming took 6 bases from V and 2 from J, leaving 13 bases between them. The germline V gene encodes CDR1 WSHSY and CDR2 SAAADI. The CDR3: CASSRRTPQETQYF. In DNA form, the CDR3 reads TGCGCCAGCAGCCGTAGGACACCACAAGAGACCCAGTACTTC.

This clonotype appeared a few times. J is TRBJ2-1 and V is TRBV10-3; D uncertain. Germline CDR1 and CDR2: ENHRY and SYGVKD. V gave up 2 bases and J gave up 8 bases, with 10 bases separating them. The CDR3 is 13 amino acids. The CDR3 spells CAISEAQYDEQFF. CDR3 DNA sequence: TGTGCCATCAGTGAGGCTCAGTACGATGAGCAGTTCTTC.

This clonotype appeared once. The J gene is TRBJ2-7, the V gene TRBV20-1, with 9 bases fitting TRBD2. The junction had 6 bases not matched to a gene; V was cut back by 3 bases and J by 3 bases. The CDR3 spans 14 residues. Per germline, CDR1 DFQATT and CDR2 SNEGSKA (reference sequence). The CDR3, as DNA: TGCAGTGCTAGGGTCGGGACTAGCAGCTACGAGCAGTACTTC. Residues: CSARVGTSSYEQYF.

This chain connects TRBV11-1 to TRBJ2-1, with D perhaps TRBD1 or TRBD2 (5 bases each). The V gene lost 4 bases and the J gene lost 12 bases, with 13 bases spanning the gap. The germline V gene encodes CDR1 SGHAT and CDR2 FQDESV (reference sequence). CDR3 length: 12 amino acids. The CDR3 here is CASSSGPDGQFF. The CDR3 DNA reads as TGTGCCAGCAGCTCGGGGCCTGATGGGCAGTTCTTC.

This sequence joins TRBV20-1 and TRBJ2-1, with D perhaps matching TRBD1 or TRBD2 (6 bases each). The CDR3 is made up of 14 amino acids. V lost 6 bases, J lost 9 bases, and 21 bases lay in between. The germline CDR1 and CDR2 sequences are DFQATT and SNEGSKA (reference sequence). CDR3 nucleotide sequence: TGCAGTGCCAAAGGGGGGACTCATTCGGGTGAGCAGTTCTTC. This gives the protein CSAKGGTHSGEQFF.

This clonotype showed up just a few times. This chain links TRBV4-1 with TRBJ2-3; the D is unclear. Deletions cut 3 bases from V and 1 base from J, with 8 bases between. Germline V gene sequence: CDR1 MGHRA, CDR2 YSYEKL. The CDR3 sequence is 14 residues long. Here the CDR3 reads CASSHTTRTDTQYF. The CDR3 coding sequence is TGCGCCAGCAGCCACACGACCCGCACAGATACGCAGTATTTT.

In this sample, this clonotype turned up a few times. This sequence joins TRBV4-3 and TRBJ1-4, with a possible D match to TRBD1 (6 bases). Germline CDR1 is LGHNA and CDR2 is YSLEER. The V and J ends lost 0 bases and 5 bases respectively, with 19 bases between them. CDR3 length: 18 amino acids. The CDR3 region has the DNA TGCGCCAGCAGCCAAGAGGGACACCAAGCCTCCGGGAATGAAAAACTGTTTTTT. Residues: CASSQEGHQASGNEKLFF.

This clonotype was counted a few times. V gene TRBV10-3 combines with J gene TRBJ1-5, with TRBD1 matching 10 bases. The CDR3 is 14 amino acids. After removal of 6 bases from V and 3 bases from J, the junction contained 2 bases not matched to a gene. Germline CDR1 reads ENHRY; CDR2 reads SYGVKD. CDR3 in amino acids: CAIRGQGINQPQHF. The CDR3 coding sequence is TGTGCCATCAGGGGACAGGGGATCAATCAGCCCCAGCATTTT.

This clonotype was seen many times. The CDR3 spells CASSLEAVSTTLFF. CDR3 DNA: TGTGCCAGCAGCCTAGAGGCAGTCTCCACGACTTTGTTTTTT. The chain combines TRBV7-8 with TRBJ1-4; D unclear. The CDR3 extends over 14 amino acids. Germline V gene lookup returns CDR1 SGHVS and CDR2 FQNEAQ. Trimming took 5 bases from V and 15 from J, leaving 22 bases between them.

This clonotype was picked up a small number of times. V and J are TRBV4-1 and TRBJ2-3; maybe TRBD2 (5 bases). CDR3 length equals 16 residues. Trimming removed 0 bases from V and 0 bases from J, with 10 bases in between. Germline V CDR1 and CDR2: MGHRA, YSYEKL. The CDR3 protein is CASSQEIRGSTDTQYF. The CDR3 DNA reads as TGCGCCAGCAGCCAAGAAATTAGAGGGAGCACAGATACGCAGTATTTT.

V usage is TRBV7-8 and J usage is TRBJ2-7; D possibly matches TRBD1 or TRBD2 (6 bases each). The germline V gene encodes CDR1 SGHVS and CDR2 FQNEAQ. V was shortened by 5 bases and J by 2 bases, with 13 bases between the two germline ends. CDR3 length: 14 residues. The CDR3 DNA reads TGTGCCAGCAGCCCAGTAGGGGGGACCTACGAGCAGTACTTC. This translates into CASSPVGGTYEQYF.

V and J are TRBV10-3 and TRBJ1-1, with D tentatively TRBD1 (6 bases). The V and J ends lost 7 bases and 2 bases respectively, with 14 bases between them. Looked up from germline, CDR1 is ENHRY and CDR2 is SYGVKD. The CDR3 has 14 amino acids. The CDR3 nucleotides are TGTGCCATCAACCTTGGACAGAGCAACACTGAAGCTTTCTTT. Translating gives CAINLGQSNTEAFF.

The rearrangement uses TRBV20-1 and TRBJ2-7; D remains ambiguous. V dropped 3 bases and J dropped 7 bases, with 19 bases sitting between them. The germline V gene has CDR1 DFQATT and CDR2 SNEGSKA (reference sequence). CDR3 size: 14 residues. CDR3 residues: CSASFDSSYNEQYF. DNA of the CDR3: TGCAGTGCTAGTTTCGACTCCTCCTACAATGAGCAGTACTTC.

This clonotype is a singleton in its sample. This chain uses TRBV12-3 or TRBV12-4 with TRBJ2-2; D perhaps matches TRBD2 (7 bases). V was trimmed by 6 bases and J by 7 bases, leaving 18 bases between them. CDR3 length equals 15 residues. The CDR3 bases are TGTGCCAGCAGCGCGGGGGCTCGTTCAGTCGGGGAGCTGTTTTTT. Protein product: CASSAGARSVGELFF.

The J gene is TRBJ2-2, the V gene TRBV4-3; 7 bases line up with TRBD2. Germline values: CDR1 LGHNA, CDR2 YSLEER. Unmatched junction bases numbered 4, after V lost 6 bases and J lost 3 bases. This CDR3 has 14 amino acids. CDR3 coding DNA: TGCGCCAGCAGGAGACTAGCTGACACCGGGGAGCTGTTTTTT. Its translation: CASRRLADTGELFF.

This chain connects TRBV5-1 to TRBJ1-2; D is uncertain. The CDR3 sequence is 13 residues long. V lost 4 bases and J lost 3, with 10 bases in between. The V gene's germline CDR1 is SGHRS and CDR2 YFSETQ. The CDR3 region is CASSPEPDYGYTF. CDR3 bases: TGCGCCAGCAGCCCAGAACCGGACTATGGCTACACCTTC.

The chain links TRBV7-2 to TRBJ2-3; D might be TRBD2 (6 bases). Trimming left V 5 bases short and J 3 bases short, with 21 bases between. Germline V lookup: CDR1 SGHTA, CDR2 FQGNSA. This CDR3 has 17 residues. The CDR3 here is CASSPTGLGGITDTQYF. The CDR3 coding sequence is TGTGCCAGCAGCCCTACCGGTCTGGGCGGGATTACAGATACGCAGTATTTT.

Here the CDR3 DNA reads TGTGCCAGCAGTTTATCGGTAGGCAGTATCTACGAGCAGTACTTC. The encoded protein is CASSLSVGSIYEQYF. The chain joins TRBV27 to TRBJ2-7; D is unresolved. CDR1 is MNHEY, CDR2 SMNVEV, per germline (reference sequence). This CDR3 comprises 15 residues. Deletions cut 0 bases from V and 3 bases from J, with 12 bases between.

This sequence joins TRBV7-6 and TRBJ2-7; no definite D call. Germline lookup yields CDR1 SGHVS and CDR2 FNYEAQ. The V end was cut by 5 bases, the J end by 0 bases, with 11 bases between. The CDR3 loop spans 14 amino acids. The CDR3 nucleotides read TGTGCCAGCAGCAGCGACACAGTCTCCTACGAGCAGTACTTC. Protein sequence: CASSSDTVSYEQYF.

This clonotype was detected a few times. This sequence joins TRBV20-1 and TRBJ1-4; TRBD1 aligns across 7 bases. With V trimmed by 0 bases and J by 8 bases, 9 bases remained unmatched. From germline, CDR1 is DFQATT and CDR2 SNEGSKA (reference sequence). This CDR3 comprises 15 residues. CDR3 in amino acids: CSARDRRGRDEKLFF. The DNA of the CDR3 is TGCAGTGCTAGAGATCGAAGGGGGCGAGACGAAAAACTGTTTTTT.

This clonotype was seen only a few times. The DNA for the CDR3 is TGTGCCATCAGGGATTCGCGGGAGAACACTGAAGCTTTCTTT. Translation: CAIRDSRENTEAFF. This chain links TRBV10-3 with TRBJ1-1; D is uncertain. The CDR3 length is 14 residues. Germline loops: CDR1 ENHRY, CDR2 SYGVKD. V lost 6 bases, J lost 1 base, and 12 bases lay in between.

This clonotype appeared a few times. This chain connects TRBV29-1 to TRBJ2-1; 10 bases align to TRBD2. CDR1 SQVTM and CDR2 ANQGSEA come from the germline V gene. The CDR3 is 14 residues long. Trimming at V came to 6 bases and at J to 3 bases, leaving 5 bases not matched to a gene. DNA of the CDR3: TGCAGCGTCGTTACTAGCGGGGTCTACAATGAGCAGTTCTTC. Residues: CSVVTSGVYNEQFF.